Each of the 22 T cell receptor beta chains below was sequenced from the same sample in a study of T-cell reconstitution after alpha-beta-depleted transplantation in children. Molecular barcoding with unique molecular identifiers was used for the TCRbeta library. One entry per CDR3 protein, called by TCRdb with MiXCR from the PCR reads. The table shows some 280,000 distinct CDR3 sequences, with 9.9% occurring only once. The sequencing here drew on PBMCs from the stem cell graft donor, taken from the stem cell graft. Every receptor here comes from a human donor who donated a stem cell graft to a child with SCID.

There are a few counts of this clonotype. The chain is built from TRBV10-3 and TRBJ1-2; D gene ambiguous. Trimming shortened V by 4 bases and J by 6 bases, and 21 bases separated the two germline ends. The CDR3 sequence is 16 residues long. Germline V lookup: CDR1 ENHRY, CDR2 SYGVKD. The CDR3 region has the DNA TGTGCCATCAGTGGTGGGCAGACCCTTGGTAGAAATGGCTACACCTTC. Translation: CAISGGQTLGRNGYTF.

This clonotype was seen ten or more times. This chain connects TRBV20-1 to TRBJ2-7; D not resolved. The CDR3 contains 13 residues. V was pared by 5 bases and J by 0 bases, with 11 bases between. Per germline, CDR1 DFQATT and CDR2 SNEGSKA (reference sequence). The CDR3, as DNA: TGCAGTGCTCTTCGTGAGAGCTCCTACGAGCAGTACTTC. It codes for CSALRESSYEQYF.

This clonotype was counted between two and nine times. The V gene is TRBV12-3 or TRBV12-4, the J gene TRBJ1-1, with D unclear. The CDR3 is made up of 11 amino acids. The ends were cut back, 7 bases at V and 4 bases at J, with 7 bases in the middle. CDR3: CASKVGTEAFF. The CDR3, as DNA: TGTGCCAGCAAGGTTGGCACTGAAGCTTTCTTT.

The V and J genes are TRBV3-1 and TRBJ2-1, with D possibly matching TRBD2 (7 bases). The germline V and J ends were trimmed by 1 base and 2 bases, with 18 bases remaining between them. CDR3 length equals 18 residues. Germline V gene lookup returns CDR1 LGHDT and CDR2 YNNKEL (reference sequence). Here the CDR3 DNA reads TGTGCCAGCAGCCAAGTTAAGACAGGACTAGGCGCCTACAATGAGCAGTTCTTC. This encodes CASSQVKTGLGAYNEQFF.

This clonotype was counted many times. The chain has TRBV12-5 and TRBJ1-1; 10 bases match TRBD1. The CDR3 has 14 amino acids. The V gene's germline CDR1 is LGHNT and CDR2 FRNRAP. The V segment lost 5 bases and the J segment 5 bases; nucleotides outside the gene matches: 5. Here the CDR3 reads CASGPGTGVTEAFF. Written as DNA, the CDR3 is TGTGCTAGTGGTCCCGGGACAGGGGTTACTGAAGCTTTCTTT.

Only a few counts were recorded for this clonotype. The rearrangement links TRBV20-1 to TRBJ1-5; TRBD1 agrees at 11 bases. The J segment lost 6 bases and the V segment lost 3 bases, leaving 10 bases of the junction unmatched. CDR3 length: 16 amino acids. Per germline, CDR1 DFQATT and CDR2 SNEGSKA (reference sequence). The DNA for the CDR3 is TGCAGTGCTAGTTCCATCGGGACAGGGGGTACTCAGCCCCAGCATTTT. As protein: CSASSIGTGGTQPQHF.

This clonotype has just a few counts. The chain carries TRBV24-1 and TRBJ2-7, with 9 bases lining up with TRBD1. The J segment lost 0 bases and the V segment lost 4 bases, leaving 12 bases of the junction unmatched. The CDR3 is 18 residues long. Germline CDR1 and CDR2: KGHDR and SFDVKD. The CDR3 loop reads CATSEPIQWTGVSYEQYF. CDR3 DNA: TGTGCCACCAGTGAACCGATCCAGTGGACAGGGGTCTCCTACGAGCAGTACTTC.

This clonotype was detected ten times or more. The V gene is TRBV12-3 or TRBV12-4, the J gene TRBJ2-7; tentatively, D is TRBD2 (6 bases). V shed 6 bases and J shed 5 bases, with 14 bases lying between them. CDR3 length: 13 amino acids. Here the CDR3 reads CASRRGAQDEQYF. The CDR3 bases are TGTGCCAGCAGGCGGGGAGCCCAGGACGAGCAGTACTTC.

This clonotype was seen a handful of times. The rearrangement joins TRBV5-1 to TRBJ2-3, with D possibly matching TRBD2 (5 bases). The CDR3 spans 11 residues. Per germline, CDR1 SGHRS and CDR2 YFSETQ. Trimming shortened V by 4 bases and J by 7 bases, and 7 bases separated the two germline ends. The CDR3 protein is CASSNGNTQYF. The CDR3 DNA follows: TGCGCCAGCAGCAACGGGAATACGCAGTATTTT.

In this sample, this clonotype turned up a few times. J is TRBJ2-1 and V is TRBV5-1, with TRBD2 as a possible D gene (7 bases). This CDR3 region has 16 residues. Looked up from germline, CDR1 is SGHRS and CDR2 is YFSETQ. V dropped 3 bases and J dropped 6 bases, with 19 bases sitting between them. CDR3 protein: CASSWTSVGGGNEQFF. DNA for the CDR3: TGCGCCAGCAGCTGGACCTCTGTGGGAGGGGGCAATGAGCAGTTCTTC.

There are a few counts of this clonotype. This chain connects TRBV2 to TRBJ2-1, with a weak D call TRBD2 (6 bases). Per the germline V gene, CDR1 is SNHLY and CDR2 is FYNNEI. The CDR3 extends over 13 amino acids. V was trimmed by 6 bases and J by 8 bases, leaving 14 bases between them. CDR3 protein: CASRRTTLDEQFF. The DNA for the CDR3 is TGTGCCAGCAGGCGGACTACCTTAGATGAGCAGTTCTTC. Filled out from reference TRBV2 and TRBJ2-1, the complete variable domain reads EPEVTQTPSHQVTQMGQEVILRCVPISNHLYFYWYRQILGQKVEFLVSFYNNEISEKSEIFDDQFSVERPDGSNFTLKIRSTKLEDSAMYFCASRRTTLDEQFFGPGTRLTVL.

The chain employs TRBV20-1 and TRBJ2-1, with 9 bases fitting TRBD2. Unmatched junction bases numbered 6, after V lost 3 bases and J lost 6 bases. Germline V gives CDR1 DFQATT, CDR2 SNEGSKA (reference sequence). CDR3 length: 14 amino acids. The CDR3 DNA follows: TGCAGTGCTAGTAGCGGGAGCGCCCTCAATGAGCAGTTCTTC. This sequence encodes CSASSGSALNEQFF.

This chain links TRBV20-1 with TRBJ2-2; 7 bases line up with TRBD1. The CDR3 loop spans 16 amino acids. Germline CDR1 is DFQATT and CDR2 is SNEGSKA (reference sequence). Losses at the gene ends were 3 bases for V and 1 base for J; bases not matched to a gene: 8. CDR3 sequence (DNA): TGCAGTGCTAGCCTCACAGGGGCTTTGAACACCGGGGAGCTGTTTTTT. As protein: CSASLTGALNTGELFF.

With respect to this clonotype: A clone one base away is much larger, so this may be a read error. V and J are TRBV11-2 and TRBJ2-1; D gene ambiguous. The germline gives CDR1 SGHAT, CDR2 FQNNGV. CDR3 length: 15 amino acids. Trimming shortened V by 5 bases and J by 2 bases, and 13 bases separated the two germline ends. DNA for the CDR3: TGTGCCAGCAGCCAGCAAATGGACCCCTACAATGAGCAGTTCTTC. Its translation is CASSQQMDPYNEQFF.

This clonotype was observed a handful of times. The V gene is TRBV27, the J gene TRBJ2-2; D is ambiguous. There are 17 residues in the CDR3. Per the germline V gene, CDR1 is MNHEY and CDR2 is SMNVEV (reference sequence). Deletions cut 4 bases from V and 0 bases from J, with 15 bases between. The CDR3 loop is CASSSLSQFTNTGELFF. CDR3 nucleotide sequence: TGTGCCAGCAGTTCCCTCTCACAATTCACGAACACCGGGGAGCTGTTTTTT.

The chain is built from TRBV6-6 and TRBJ1-5; the D is unclear. V dropped 4 bases and J dropped 2 bases, with 3 bases sitting between them. Germline loops: CDR1 MNHNY, CDR2 SVGAGI (reference sequence). This CDR3 contains 12 residues. CDR3 bases: TGTGCCAGCAGTTCCGGCAATCAGCCCCAGCATTTT. Its protein is CASSSGNQPQHF.

This clonotype was counted between two and nine times. The V gene is TRBV5-1, the J gene TRBJ2-1; 7 positions agree with TRBD1. The germline CDR1 and CDR2 sequences are SGHRS and YFSETQ. The V gene end was trimmed by 7 bases and the J gene end by 1 base; junction bases not matched to a gene: 8. The length of the CDR3 is 15 residues. CDR3 in DNA: TGCGCCAGCGAGCCAACAGGGGCTTCCTACAATGAGCAGTTCTTC. The encoded protein is CASEPTGASYNEQFF.

This clonotype came up a few times. V usage is TRBV5-1 and J usage is TRBJ2-1, with a possible D match to TRBD2 (5 bases). CDR1 SGHRS and CDR2 YFSETQ come from the germline V gene. The germline V and J ends were trimmed by 4 bases and 7 bases, with 12 bases remaining between them. This CDR3 is built from 13 residues. DNA for the CDR3: TGCGCCAGCAGCCCGGGATGGTCTAATGAGCAGTTCTTC. Residues: CASSPGWSNEQFF. Looking up the rest from reference TRBV5-1 and TRBJ2-1 gives the full variable domain: KAGVTQTPRYLIKTRGQQVTLSCSPISGHRSVSWYQQTPGQGLQFLFEYFSETQRNKGNFPGRFSGRQFSNSRSEMNVSTLELGDSALYLCASSPGWSNEQFFGPGTRLTVL.

The rearrangement joins TRBV5-1 to TRBJ1-2; the match to TRBD1 covers 7 bases. The junction had 4 bases not matched to a gene; V was cut back by 4 bases and J by 4 bases. Germline CDR1 is SGHRS and CDR2 is YFSETQ. The length of the CDR3 is 13 residues. As DNA, the CDR3 is TGCGCCAGCAGCGGCGGGACAGCCTATGGCTACACCTTC. Translation gives CASSGGTAYGYTF.

A few counts support this clonotype. The chain couples TRBV7-2 to TRBJ2-3; TRBD2 agrees at 7 bases. The CDR3 loop spans 14 amino acids. V trimming: 4 bases; J trimming: 5 bases; junction bases outside the gene matches: 6. CDR1 is SGHTA, CDR2 FQGNSA, per germline. CDR3: CASSSGTIKDTQYF. CDR3 sequence (DNA): TGTGCCAGCAGCTCTGGGACTATTAAAGATACGCAGTATTTT.

There are a few counts of this clonotype. The chain uses TRBV5-1 and TRBJ2-3, with 8 bases aligning to TRBD2. CDR1 and CDR2 (germline): SGHRS, YFSETQ. The CDR3 is 20 amino acids. After removal of 5 bases from V and 3 bases from J, the junction contained 23 bases not matched to a gene. The DNA for the CDR3 is TGCGCCAGCAGATTCTGGAGCGGGGGAGAATCAGGAACTAGTACAGATACGCAGTATTTT. Protein sequence: CASRFWSGGESGTSTDTQYF.

The gene calls are TRBV20-1 and TRBJ1-5, with 10 bases lining up with TRBD1. This CDR3 region has 14 residues. CDR1 and CDR2 from the germline V gene are DFQATT and SNEGSKA (reference sequence). Trimming removed 5 bases from V and 4 bases from J; junction bases left unmatched: 5. The chain's CDR3 is CSAFRTGGNQPQHF. The CDR3 DNA sequence: TGCAGTGCTTTTAGGACAGGGGGAAATCAGCCCCAGCATTTT.